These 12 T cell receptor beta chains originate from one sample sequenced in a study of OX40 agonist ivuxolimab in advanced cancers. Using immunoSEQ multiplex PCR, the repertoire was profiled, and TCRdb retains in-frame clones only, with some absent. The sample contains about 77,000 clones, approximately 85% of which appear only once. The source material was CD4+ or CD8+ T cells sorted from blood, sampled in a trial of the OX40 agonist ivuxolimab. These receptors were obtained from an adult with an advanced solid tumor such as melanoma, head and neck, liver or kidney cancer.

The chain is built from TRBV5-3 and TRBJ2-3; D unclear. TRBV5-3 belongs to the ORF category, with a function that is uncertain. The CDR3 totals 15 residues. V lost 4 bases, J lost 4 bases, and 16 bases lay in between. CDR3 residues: CARSHPSLGPDTQYF. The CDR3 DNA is TGTGCCAGAAGCCACCCCAGCTTAGGGCCAGATACGCAGTATTTT.

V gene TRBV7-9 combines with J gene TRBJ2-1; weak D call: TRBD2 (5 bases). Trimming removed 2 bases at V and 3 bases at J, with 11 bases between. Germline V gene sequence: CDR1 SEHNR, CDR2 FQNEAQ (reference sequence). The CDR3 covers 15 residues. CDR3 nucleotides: TGTGCCAGCAGCTTATCAGCGGCGAGCTACAATGAGCAGTTCTTC. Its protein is CASSLSAASYNEQFF. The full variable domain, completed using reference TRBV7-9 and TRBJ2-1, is DTGVSQNPRHKITKRGQNVTFRCDPISEHNRLYWYRQTLGQGPEFLTYFQNEAQLEKSRLLSDRFSAERPKGSFSTLEIQRTEQGDSAMYLCASSLSAASYNEQFFGPGTRLTVL.

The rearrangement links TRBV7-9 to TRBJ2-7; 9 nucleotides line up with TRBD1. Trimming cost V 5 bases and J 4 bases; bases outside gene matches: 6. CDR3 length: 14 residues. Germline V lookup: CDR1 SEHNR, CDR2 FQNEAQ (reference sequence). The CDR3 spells CASSAGTGYYEQYF. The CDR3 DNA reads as TGTGCCAGCAGCGCCGGGACAGGGTATTACGAGCAGTACTTC.

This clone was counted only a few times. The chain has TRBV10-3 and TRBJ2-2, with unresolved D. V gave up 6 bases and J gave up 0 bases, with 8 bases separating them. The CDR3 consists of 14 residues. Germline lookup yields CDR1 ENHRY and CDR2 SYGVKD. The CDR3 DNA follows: TGTGCCATCAGGGAAGGGACGAACACCGGGGAGCTGTTTTTT. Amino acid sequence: CAIREGTNTGELFF.

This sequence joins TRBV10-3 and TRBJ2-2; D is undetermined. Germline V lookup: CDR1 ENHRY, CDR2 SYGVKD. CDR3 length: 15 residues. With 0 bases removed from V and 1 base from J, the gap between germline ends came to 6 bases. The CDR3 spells CAISESSQNTGELFF. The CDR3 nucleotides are TGTGCCATCAGTGAGTCGAGCCAGAACACCGGGGAGCTGTTTTTT.

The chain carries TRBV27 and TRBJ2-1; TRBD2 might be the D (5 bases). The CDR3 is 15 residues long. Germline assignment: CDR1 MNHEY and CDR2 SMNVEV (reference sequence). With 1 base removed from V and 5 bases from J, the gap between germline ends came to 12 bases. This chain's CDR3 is CASSLLLLGDNEQFF. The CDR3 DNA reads TGTGCCAGCAGTTTATTGCTACTCGGGGACAATGAGCAGTTCTTC.

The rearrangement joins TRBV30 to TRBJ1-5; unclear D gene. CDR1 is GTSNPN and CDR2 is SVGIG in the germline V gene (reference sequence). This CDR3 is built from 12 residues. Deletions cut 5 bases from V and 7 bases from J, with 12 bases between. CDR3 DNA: TGTGCCTGGGGTACACCTGGGCAGCCCCAGCATTTT. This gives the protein CAWGTPGQPQHF.

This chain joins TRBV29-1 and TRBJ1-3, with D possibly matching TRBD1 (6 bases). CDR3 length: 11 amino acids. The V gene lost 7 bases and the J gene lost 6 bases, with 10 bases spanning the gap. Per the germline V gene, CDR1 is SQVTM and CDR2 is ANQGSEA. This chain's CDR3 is CSGPGANTIYF. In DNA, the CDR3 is TGCAGCGGCCCGGGGGCAAACACCATATATTTT.

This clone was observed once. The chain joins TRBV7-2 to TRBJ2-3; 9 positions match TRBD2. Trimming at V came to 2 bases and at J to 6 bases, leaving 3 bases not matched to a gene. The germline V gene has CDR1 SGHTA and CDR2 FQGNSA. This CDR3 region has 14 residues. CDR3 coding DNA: TGTGCCAGCAGCTTACAGCGGGGGGCCGATACGCAGTATTTT. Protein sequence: CASSLQRGADTQYF.

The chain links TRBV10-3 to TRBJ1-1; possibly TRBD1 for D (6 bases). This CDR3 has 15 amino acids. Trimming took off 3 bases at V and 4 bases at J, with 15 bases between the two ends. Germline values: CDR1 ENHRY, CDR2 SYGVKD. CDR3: CAISDSVTGTTEAFF. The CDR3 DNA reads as TGTGCCATCAGTGACTCAGTCACAGGGACCACTGAAGCTTTCTTT.

CDR3 coding DNA: TGTGCCAGCAGTCTGGCAGGGTGGGGTCAGCCCCAGCATTTT. Encoded protein: CASSLAGWGQPQHF. This rearrangement joins TRBV27 to TRBJ1-5, with a tentative D call TRBD1 (5 bases). V was pared by 5 bases and J by 6 bases, with 14 bases between. Per germline, CDR1 MNHEY and CDR2 SMNVEV (reference sequence). The length of the CDR3 is 14 residues.

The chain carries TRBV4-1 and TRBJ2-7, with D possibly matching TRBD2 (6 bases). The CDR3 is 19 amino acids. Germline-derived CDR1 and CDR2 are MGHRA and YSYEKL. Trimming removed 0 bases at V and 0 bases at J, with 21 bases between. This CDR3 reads CASSQEALAQASSSYEQYF. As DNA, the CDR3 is TGCGCCAGCAGCCAAGAGGCGCTAGCGCAAGCCTCTAGCTCCTACGAGCAGTACTTC.